The TCR beta chain under discussion was sequenced for a study of shared clonotypes between healthy human individuals. For the study at large: Aged between 18 and 49, the donors were two women and three men.

Trimming removed 6 bases from V and 4 bases from J, with 18 bases in between. This CDR3 contains 14 residues. Per the germline V gene, CDR1 is SQVTM and CDR2 is ANQGSEA. Assay used: immunoSEQ multiplex PCR; TCRdb lists only in-frame clones, some missing. Here the sample spans millions of clones, roughly 95% being singletons. The chain employs TRBV29-1 and TRBJ1-1; D remains unclear. This clonotype was obtained from a man aged 18 to 29 in good health. What was sequenced was naive CD4+ T cells sorted from blood. As for subset: CD45RA+ positively selected. In nucleotides, the CDR3 is TGCAGCGTGCCCCGACCTCGAGGTAGCACTGAAGCTTTCTTT. It translates to CSVPRPRGSTEAFF.